The clone carrying this T cell receptor beta chain was seen a handful of times. Germline V gene sequence: CDR1 SGHRS, CDR2 YFSETQ. The CDR3 covers 16 residues. The V and J ends lost 0 bases and 2 bases respectively, with 9 bases between them. This specimen comes from a study of T cells in Graves' hyperthyroidism and ophthalmopathy. RNA transcripts yielded amplified TCR beta CDR3 regions. TCR CDR3 underwent first-round RT-PCR with the HTBI primer set. TCRdb passed the multiplex PCR reads through MiXCR, listing each CDR3 protein once. The table records some 760,000 distinct CDR3 sequences, about 14% of them present only once.

The chain employs TRBV5-1 and TRBJ2-6, with D unclear. Source material: blood. The TCR was taken from a woman under 30 with Graves' hyperthyroidism. The CDR3 here is CASSLVAGAGANVLTF. In nucleotides, the CDR3 is TGCGCCAGCAGCTTGGTTGCAGGTGCTGGGGCCAACGTCCTGACTTTC.